This T cell receptor beta chain is drawn from a study of molecular identifiers for immune sequencing clone quantification. Across the whole study: Split five ways in replicates, RNA from about 20,000 or 100,000 naive CD8 cells had four portions sequenced.

From the PCR reads, TCRdb called clonotypes with MiXCR, one entry per CDR3 protein. The sample records more than 550,000 distinct CDR3 sequences, roughly 27% being singletons. Libraries of naive CD8 T cells were made from around 20,000 to 1,000,000 sorted cells. They used 10%, 30% or 50% RNA. Study observations and caveats: Clones above 20 RNA copies contained over 99% of effector molecules and under 1% of naive molecules. Highly expanded clone sizes could be underestimated by identical TCR molecules sharing a barcode.

This clonotype appeared many times. Its specificity is not known. The CDR3 is 11 residues long. Trimming removed 3 bases at V and 6 bases at J, with 6 bases between. Germline CDR1 MDHEN, CDR2 SYDVKM. This clonotype was obtained from a human donor in good health. Some libraries in this study had Jurkat cell RNA spiked in. V usage is TRBV28 and J usage is TRBJ2-7; D is unclear. The sequenced sample consisted of naive CD8+ T cells from blood, with Jurkat cell RNA spiked in. Indicated subset: FACS-sorted CD8+CD4-CCR7+CD45RA+ naive T cells. The CDR3 loop is CASSFVGEQYF. CDR3 sequence (DNA): TGTGCCAGCAGTTTCGTCGGCGAGCAGTACTTC.